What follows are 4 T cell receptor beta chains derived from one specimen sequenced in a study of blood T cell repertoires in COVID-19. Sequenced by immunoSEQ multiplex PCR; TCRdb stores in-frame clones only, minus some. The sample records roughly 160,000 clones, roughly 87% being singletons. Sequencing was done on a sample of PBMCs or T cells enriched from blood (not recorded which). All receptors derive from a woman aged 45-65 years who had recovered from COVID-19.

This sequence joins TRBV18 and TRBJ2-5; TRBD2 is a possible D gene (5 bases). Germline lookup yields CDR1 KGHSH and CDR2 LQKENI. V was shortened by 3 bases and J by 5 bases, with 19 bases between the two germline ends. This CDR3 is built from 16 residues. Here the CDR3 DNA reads TGTGCCAGCTCACCCTCCGTACTAGTCCGATGGGAGACCCAGTACTTC. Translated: CASSPSVLVRWETQYF.

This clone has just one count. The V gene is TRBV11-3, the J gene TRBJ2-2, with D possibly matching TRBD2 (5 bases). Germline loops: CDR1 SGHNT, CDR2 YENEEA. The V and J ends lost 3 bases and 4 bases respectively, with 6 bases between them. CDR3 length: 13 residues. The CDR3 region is CASSFGVTGELFF. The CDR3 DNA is TGTGCCAGCAGCTTCGGGGTCACCGGGGAGCTGTTTTTT.

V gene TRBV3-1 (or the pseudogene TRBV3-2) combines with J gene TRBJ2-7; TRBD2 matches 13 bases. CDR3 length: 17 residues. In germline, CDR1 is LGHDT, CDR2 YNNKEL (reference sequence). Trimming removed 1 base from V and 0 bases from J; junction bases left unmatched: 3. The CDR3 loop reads CASSQGTSGSSSYEQYF. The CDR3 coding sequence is TGTGCCAGCAGCCAAGGGACTAGCGGGAGCAGCTCCTACGAGCAGTACTTC.

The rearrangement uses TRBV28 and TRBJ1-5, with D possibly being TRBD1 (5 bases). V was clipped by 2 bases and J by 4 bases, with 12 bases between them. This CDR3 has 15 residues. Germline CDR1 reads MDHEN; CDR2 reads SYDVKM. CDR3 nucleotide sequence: TGTGCCAGCAGTTTACCTGGGGCGAGGAATCAGCCCCAGCATTTT. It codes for CASSLPGARNQPQHF.